This is a list of T cell receptor beta chains from one sample in a study of blood T cell repertoires in COVID-19. Here immunoSEQ multiplex PCR was the method, and the copy in TCRdb shows in-frame clones only, minus some. The sample records 150,000 to 200,000 clones, 84% being singletons. Source material: PBMCs or T cells enriched from blood (not recorded which). These receptors came from a man between 50 and 59 years old who had recovered from COVID-19. Each CDR3 is given with its conserved first and last residue. A D gene is named only where the DNA matches it firmly. The size field is filled for only some rows; it gives once, few, many or a size class.

clone_size j_call v_call d_call cdr3_aa cdr3_nt
NA TRBJ2-5 TRBV5-4 NA CASSLAGGAQETQYF TGTGCCAGCAGCTTGGCCGGAGGGGCCCAAGAGACCCAGTACTTC
NA TRBJ1-6 TRBV7-9 NA CASSLAGVQGSPLHF TGTGCCAGCAGCCTCGCCGGGGTACAGGGATCACCCCTCCACTTT
NA TRBJ2-4 TRBV6-2/TRBV6-3 NA CASSSSNIQYF NA
NA TRBJ2-7 TRBV11-1 NA CASSLVGQSQYF TGTGCCAGCAGCTTAGTGGGACAATCCCAGTACTTC
NA TRBJ1-2 TRBV24-1 NA CATSDYSTNYGYTF TGTGCCACCAGTGATTACAGTACTAACTATGGCTACACCTTC
NA TRBJ1-3 TRBV19 NA CASSIDLGALSGNTIYF TGTGCCAGTAGTATAGATCTGGGCGCGCTCTCTGGAAACACCATATATTTT
NA TRBJ2-1 TRBV3-1/TRBV3-2 TRBD2 CASSLQKGSGRENEQFF TGTGCCAGCAGCCTCCAGAAAGGTAGCGGGAGGGAAAATGAGCAGTTCTTC
few TRBJ1-3 TRBV10-2 NA CASSELSGGPGNTIYF TGCGCCAGCAGTGAACTCTCCGGGGGACCTGGAAACACCATATATTTT
NA TRBJ1-1 TRBV21-1 NA CASSNDSRNTEAFF TGTGCCAGCAGCAATGACAGTAGAAACACTGAAGCTTTCTTT
NA TRBJ1-2 TRBV7-8 NA CASSLVSGMNYGYTF TGTGCCAGCAGCTTAGTATCAGGGATGAACTATGGCTACACCTTC
NA TRBJ2-7 TRBV13 NA CASSLSQGFELYF TGTGCCAGCAGCTTATCTCAGGGTTTCGAGTTGTACTTC
NA TRBJ1-1 TRBV7-8 NA CASSLVGWAEAFF TGTGCCAGCAGCTTAGTCGGGTGGGCTGAAGCTTTCTTT
NA TRBJ1-3 TRBV10-1 NA CASSNGPGGGNTIYF TGCGCCAGCAGTAACGGCCCCGGAGGAGGAAACACCATATATTTT
once TRBJ2-2 TRBV6-5 NA CASSPPGFTGELFF TGTGCCAGCAGTCCTCCGGGGTTTACCGGGGAGCTGTTTTTT
NA TRBJ1-5 TRBV30 NA CAWSPNGNQPQHF TGTGCCTGGAGTCCTAATGGCAATCAGCCCCAGCATTTT
NA TRBJ1-6 TRBV28 NA CASRRGHEGSPLHF TGTGCCAGCAGGAGAGGACATGAAGGATCACCCCTCCACTTT
NA TRBJ1-2 TRBV30 TRBD1 CAWTRPQGYGYTF TGTGCCTGGACCCGACCACAGGGGTATGGCTACACCTTC
NA TRBJ1-5 TRBV27 NA CASSFAGSQPQHF TGTGCCAGCAGTTTCGCGGGTAGCCAGCCCCAGCATTTT
NA TRBJ1-6 TRBV6-5 NA CASRPGVRSPLHF TGTGCCAGCAGGCCAGGGGTTCGCTCACCCCTCCACTTT
NA TRBJ2-3 TRBV18 NA CASSPTITDTQYF TGTGCCAGCTCACCTACAATCACAGATACGCAGTATTTT
once TRBJ2-5 TRBV10-3 TRBD1 CAINSGGQGSLETQYF TGTGCCATCAACTCAGGGGGACAGGGGTCATTGGAGACCCAGTACTTC
once TRBJ1-1 TRBV5-1 TRBD1 CASSLDTTGGGTEAFF TGCGCCAGCAGCTTGGATACAACAGGGGGCGGGACTGAAGCTTTCTTT
NA TRBJ1-5 TRBV28 TRBD1 CAPPPGQGAKKGNQPQHF TGTGCCCCGCCTCCAGGACAGGGGGCCAAAAAGGGCAATCAGCCCCAGCATTTT
once TRBJ1-2 TRBV6-5 NA CASRSSGYDGYTF TGTGCCAGCAGAAGCTCAGGGTATGATGGCTACACCTTC
NA TRBJ1-5 TRBV28 TRBD1 CASSLTGGRNQPQHF TGTGCCAGCAGCCTGACAGGGGGGCGGAATCAGCCCCAGCATTTT
NA TRBJ2-5 TRBV5-1 NA CASSLAAGRETQYF TGCGCCAGCAGCTTGGCCGCGGGCCGAGAGACCCAGTACTTC
NA TRBJ1-1 TRBV9 TRBD1 CASSVALKGGLGTEAFF TGTGCCAGCAGCGTAGCCCTAAAAGGGGGCTTAGGGACTGAAGCTTTCTTT
NA TRBJ2-1 TRBV7-8 TRBD2 CASSSRLAGEYNEQFF TGTGCCAGCAGCTCGCGACTAGCGGGGGAGTACAATGAGCAGTTCTTC
NA TRBJ1-2 TRBV6-6 NA CASSPSEDYGYTF TGTGCCAGCAGCCCCTCAGAGGACTATGGCTACACCTTC
NA TRBJ1-1 TRBV6-2/TRBV6-3 TRBD1 CASSYYRQGDTEAFF TGTGCCAGCAGTTACTACCGACAGGGGGACACTGAAGCTTTCTTT
NA TRBJ1-1 TRBV3-1/TRBV3-2 NA CASTSEPTEAFF TGTGCCAGCACCTCAGAACCCACTGAAGCTTTCTTT
NA TRBJ2-7 TRBV19 TRBD1 CASSPAGQGIYEQYF TGTGCCAGTAGCCCGGCAGGACAGGGAATCTACGAGCAGTACTTC
NA TRBJ1-1 TRBV5-1 NA CASSLTGTEAFF TGCGCCAGCAGCTTGACCGGGACTGAAGCTTTCTTT
once TRBJ1-1 TRBV18 NA CASSPIAGLGTEAFF TGTGCCAGCTCACCTATCGCGGGGCTAGGCACTGAAGCTTTCTTT
NA TRBJ1-2 TRBV5-1 TRBD1 CASSLGQGAFLSYGYTF TGCGCCAGCAGCTTGGGACAGGGGGCCTTTTTGAGCTATGGCTACACCTTC
once TRBJ1-3 TRBV3-1/TRBV3-2 NA CASSQATKGSGNTIYF TGTGCCAGCAGCCAAGCGACAAAAGGCTCTGGAAACACCATATATTTT
NA TRBJ1-1 TRBV18 NA CASSPLERGTEAFF TGTGCCAGCTCACCATTGGAGAGAGGCACTGAAGCTTTCTTT
NA TRBJ1-1 TRBV18 TRBD1 CASSPDRVDTEAFF TGTGCCAGCTCACCAGACAGGGTTGACACTGAAGCTTTCTTT
NA TRBJ2-5 TRBV7-9 TRBD2 CASSLEGLAGPQYF TGTGCCAGCAGCTTAGAGGGACTAGCCGGGCCCCAGTACTTC
NA TRBJ1-6 TRBV2 NA CASRGTGINSPLHF TGTGCCAGCAGGGGAACAGGGATTAATTCACCCCTCCACTTT
once TRBJ1-5 TRBV6-5 NA CASSRTEYQPQHF TGTGCCAGCAGCCGGACAGAATATCAGCCCCAGCATTTT
NA TRBJ2-7 TRBV28 TRBD2 CASSRPGLAGDEQYF TGTGCCAGCAGTCGACCGGGACTAGCGGGGGACGAGCAGTACTTC
NA TRBJ1-2 TRBV9 NA CASSGILRSYTF TGTGCCAGCAGCGGAATCTTGAGGAGCTACACCTTC
NA TRBJ1-4 TRBV19 NA CASSIIRFANEKLFF TGTGCCAGTAGTATCATCCGGTTTGCTAATGAAAAACTGTTTTTT
once TRBJ1-1 TRBV11-1 TRBD1 CASSLIGTGAGTEAFF TGTGCCAGCAGCTTAATCGGGACAGGGGCAGGCACTGAAGCTTTCTTT
NA TRBJ2-7 TRBV18 NA CASSPRGYYEQYF TGTGCCAGCTCACCAAGGGGCTACTACGAGCAGTACTTC
NA TRBJ1-1 TRBV28 NA CASSSRVTEAFF TGTGCCAGCAGTTCCAGGGTTACTGAAGCTTTCTTT
NA TRBJ1-6 TRBV15 TRBD1 CATSRDRVGSPLHF TGTGCCACCAGCAGGGACAGGGTTGGTTCACCCCTCCACTTT
NA TRBJ2-7 TRBV7-2 TRBD1 CASSLPRQGQRAYEQYF TGTGCCAGCAGCTTACCCCGACAGGGCCAGAGGGCCTACGAGCAGTACTTC
NA TRBJ2-7 TRBV10-2 TRBD1 CASSESQGAGLYEQYF TGCGCCAGCAGTGAGTCGCAGGGGGCCGGTCTCTACGAGCAGTACTTC
NA TRBJ2-6 TRBV21-1 NA CASSPKVGTGGWSGANVLTF TGTGCCAGCAGCCCCAAAGTGGGAACAGGGGGCTGGTCTGGGGCCAACGTCCTGACTTTC
NA TRBJ2-5 TRBV6-1 TRBD2 CASSEGGGQWETQYF TGTGCCAGCAGTGAAGGGGGAGGGCAGTGGGAGACCCAGTACTTC